This section outlines one T cell receptor beta chain sequence together with its context. This sample is drawn from a study of T cell repertoires in ileal Crohn's disease. Indicated time point: neoterminal ileum biopsy at postoperative endoscopy, about 6 months after surgery. Trimming removed 9 bases from V and 0 bases from J; junction bases left unmatched: 4. The CDR3 loop spans 13 amino acids. CDR1 ENHRY and CDR2 SYGVKD come from the germline V gene. Around 490 nanograms of biopsy DNA per sample underwent TCRB immunosequencing. Clones were sequenced by immunoSEQ multiplex PCR, and TCRdb holds only the in-frame ones, with some missing. The data hold about 13,000 clones, with more than 60% observed a single time.

The receptor comes from an adult with Crohn's disease. Sample: ileal tissue. This chain joins TRBV10-3 and TRBJ2-7; TRBD2 matches at 8 bases. The CDR3 spells CAIKRGSSYEQYF. CDR3 nucleotide sequence: TGTGCCATTAAGCGGGGGAGCTCCTACGAGCAGTACTTC.